This T cell receptor beta chain emerged from a study of T cell responses to AZD1222 COVID-19 vaccine. CDR3 length: 14 amino acids. The V and J ends lost 3 bases and 4 bases respectively, with 10 bases between them. Germline loops: CDR1 MNHEY, CDR2 SVGEGT. TCRdb's table, derived via immunoSEQ multiplex PCR, lists solely in-frame clones and lacks some. The sample carries 130,000 or so clones, 93% recorded once. The origin of this receptor is an adult in good health. The rearrangement uses TRBV6-2 or TRBV6-3 and TRBJ1-5; D is ambiguous. The sample consisted of peripheral blood, taken on day 0 of AZD1222 vaccination. CDR3 sequence reads: CASSYRAGNQPQHF. As DNA, the CDR3 is TGTGCCAGCAGTTATAGGGCGGGGAATCAGCCCCAGCATTTT.